The 20 T cell receptor beta chains below all came from one sample that was sequenced in a study of chemoradiotherapy in HPV16-positive cancers (dated by TCRdb to about 2022). The method was the immunoSEQ multiplex PCR assay. In its TCRdb copy, this immuneACCESS table keeps in-frame sequences only and misses some clones. Where compared with another copy, unresolved V genes explain less than half of these, and the others have no known cause. The sample contains around 19,000 clones, more than 90% of them found a single time. The ten largest clones add up to roughly 13% of the sample. Sequencing used blood, obtained from a patient who underwent chemoradiotherapy. These receptors originate from a human donor with HPV-associated anogenital cancer.

The chain links TRBV11-2 to TRBJ2-4; the match to TRBD1 covers 11 bases. CDR3 length equals 15 residues. J lost 6 bases, V lost 5 bases, and 6 bases had no gene match. Per the germline V gene, CDR1 is SGHAT and CDR2 is FQNNGV. For the CDR3, the DNA is TGTGCCAGCAGCACGGGACAGGGGGACGTAAACATTCAGTACTTC. Protein sequence: CASSTGQGDVNIQYF.

The chain carries TRBV7-2 and TRBJ2-1; maybe TRBD2 (7 bases). Germline CDR1 is SGHTA and CDR2 is FQGNSA. V was trimmed by 1 base and J by 5 bases, leaving 12 bases between them. The CDR3 extends over 15 amino acids. CDR3 in DNA: TGTGCCAGCAGCTTAGACGGGGGGCGCCACAATGAGCAGTTCTTC. Translation gives CASSLDGGRHNEQFF. The full variable domain, in which reference TRBV7-2 and TRBJ2-1 provide the parts outside the CDR3, is GAGVSQSPSNKVTEKGKDVELRCDPISGHTALYWYRQSLGQGLEFLIYFQGNSAPDKSGLPSDRFSAERTGGSVSTLTIQRTQQEDSAVYLCASSLDGGRHNEQFFGPGTRLTVL.

V and J are TRBV7-6 and TRBJ1-1; 9 bases align to TRBD1. This CDR3 region has 15 residues. With 5 bases clipped from V and 7 bases from J, the junction kept 11 bases outside the gene matches. Germline V CDR1 and CDR2: SGHVS, FNYEAQ. The CDR3 spells CASSLQGAFGDEAFF. In DNA form, the CDR3 reads TGTGCCAGCAGCCTACAGGGGGCTTTTGGGGATGAAGCTTTCTTT.

The CDR3 DNA sequence: TGCGCCAGCAAAAGCGGGGGGGGAAAAGAGACCCAGTACTTC. Its protein is CASKSGGGKETQYF. The chain combines TRBV10-1 with TRBJ2-5; 10 positions agree with TRBD2. V lost 7 bases and J lost 3; bases outside the gene matches: 5. The CDR3 extends over 14 amino acids. Germline values: CDR1 WNHNN, CDR2 SYGVQD (reference sequence).

J is TRBJ1-1 and V is TRBV11-3, with 8 bases aligning to TRBD1. The CDR3 extends over 16 amino acids. Germline V gene lookup returns CDR1 SGHNT and CDR2 YENEEA. Losses at the gene ends were 5 bases for V and 1 base for J; bases not matched to a gene: 9. CDR3 DNA: TGTGCCAGCAGCCGAACCCCCGGGACAGGGAACACTGAAGCTTTCTTT. Encoded protein: CASSRTPGTGNTEAFF.

This clone was observed once. V usage is TRBV19 and J usage is TRBJ2-1; 11 bases fit TRBD2. This CDR3 is built from 15 residues. Trimming removed 3 bases from V and 13 bases from J; junction bases left unmatched: 11. Per the germline V gene, CDR1 is LNHDA and CDR2 is SQIVND (reference sequence). The CDR3 coding sequence is TGTGCCAGTAGTATGGGGTCTAGCGGGGGGAGTAGACAGTTCTTC. Its protein product is CASSMGSSGGSRQFF.

The rearrangement uses TRBV7-2 and TRBJ2-2; possible D gene TRBD1, 6 bases. Germline V lookup: CDR1 SGHTA, CDR2 FQGNSA. Between the trimmed V and J ends, which lost 2 bases and 0 bases, there was a span of 7 bases. The CDR3 spans 15 residues. CDR3 loop: CASSLTGSNTGELFF. The CDR3 coding sequence is TGTGCCAGCAGCTTAACAGGGTCGAACACCGGGGAGCTGTTTTTT.

V is TRBV5-8 and J is TRBJ2-3, with 7 nucleotides matching TRBD1. V dropped 0 bases and J dropped 3; count of bases not matched to a gene: 4. This CDR3 comprises 15 residues. Looked up from germline, CDR1 is SGHTS and CDR2 is YDEGEE. The CDR3 DNA follows: TGTGCCAGCAGCTTGGAGACAGGGCTGACAGATACGCAGTATTTT. Translation gives CASSLETGLTDTQYF.

This chain joins TRBV10-3 and TRBJ2-5, with 10 nucleotides matching TRBD1. Germline V lookup: CDR1 ENHRY, CDR2 SYGVKD. The CDR3 consists of 16 residues. The junction had 6 bases not matched to a gene; V was cut back by 3 bases and J by 2 bases. The CDR3 spells CAISDPPGQGQETQYF. The CDR3 nucleotides read TGTGCCATCAGTGACCCCCCGGGACAGGGGCAAGAGACCCAGTACTTC.

This chain uses TRBV5-1 with TRBJ2-1, with 7 bases identical to TRBD2. Trimming cost V 4 bases and J 1 base; bases outside gene matches: 8. The CDR3 totals 16 residues. From germline, CDR1 is SGHRS and CDR2 YFSETQ. The CDR3 region has the DNA TGCGCCAGCAGCCAAGGGACTACCCCATCCTACAATGAGCAGTTCTTC. Translating it yields CASSQGTTPSYNEQFF. Complete variable domain (other parts from reference TRBV5-1 and TRBJ2-1): KAGVTQTPRYLIKTRGQQVTLSCSPISGHRSVSWYQQTPGQGLQFLFEYFSETQRNKGNFPGRFSGRQFSNSRSEMNVSTLELGDSALYLCASSQGTTPSYNEQFFGPGTRLTVL.

CDR3 sequence: CASSSSSYREQYV. CDR3 DNA sequence: TGTGCCAGCAGCTCGAGCAGCTATAGAGAGCAGTACGTC. This sequence joins TRBV7-2 and TRBJ2-7; D is ambiguous. The CDR3 extends over 13 amino acids. V was trimmed by 4 bases and J by 7 bases, leaving 14 bases between them. Germline values: CDR1 SGHTA, CDR2 FQGNSA.

The chain couples TRBV6-5 to TRBJ2-1; D is undetermined. CDR1 is MNHEY, CDR2 SVGAGI, per germline. The V and J ends lost 3 bases and 4 bases respectively, with 10 bases between them. This CDR3 is built from 14 residues. The CDR3 nucleotides read TGTGCCAGCAGTTATGGTGGAAGTTACAATGAGCAGTTCTTC. This gives the protein CASSYGGSYNEQFF.

The chain employs TRBV5-1 and TRBJ2-3; the match to TRBD2 covers 11 bases. The V gene end was trimmed by 4 bases and the J gene end by 2 bases; junction bases not matched to a gene: 6. The CDR3 totals 16 residues. In germline, CDR1 is SGHRS, CDR2 YFSETQ. CDR3 sequence (DNA): TGCGCCAGCAGCCCGGGACTAGCGGCCAACACAGATACGCAGTATTTT. Amino acids: CASSPGLAANTDTQYF.

The chain recombines TRBV11-2 with TRBJ2-2; D may be TRBD1 (6 bases). Germline values: CDR1 SGHAT, CDR2 FQNNGV. This CDR3 is built from 16 residues. The V and J ends lost 5 bases and 4 bases respectively, with 17 bases between them. The CDR3 protein is CASSTGTRASTGELFF. The CDR3 DNA reads as TGTGCCAGCAGCACCGGGACACGAGCGAGCACCGGGGAGCTGTTTTTT.

This rearrangement joins TRBV12-5 to TRBJ2-3, with D possibly matching TRBD2 (5 bases). The CDR3 has 13 residues. Trimming took 5 bases from V and 6 from J, leaving 12 bases between them. CDR1 and CDR2 (germline): LGHNT, FRNRAP. The CDR3 spells CASGPGLDDTQYF. The CDR3 DNA reads TGTGCTAGTGGTCCCGGACTCGATGATACGCAGTATTTT.

The rearrangement uses TRBV4-3 and TRBJ2-3; 8 positions agree with TRBD2. The V and J ends lost 1 base and 2 bases, in that order; junction bases with no gene match: 2. The CDR3 contains 15 residues. Germline-derived CDR1 and CDR2 are LGHNA and YSLEER. For the CDR3, the DNA is TGCGCCAGCAGCCAAGTCGGGGGGGCCACAGATACGCAGTATTTT. Protein sequence: CASSQVGGATDTQYF.

The chain joins TRBV7-9 to TRBJ2-2; perhaps TRBD1 as D (6 bases). The germline V and J ends were trimmed by 3 bases and 3 bases, with 14 bases remaining between them. This CDR3 region has 16 residues. Germline CDR1 is SEHNR and CDR2 is FQNEAQ (reference sequence). CDR3 protein: CASSFPPGHHTGELFF. In nucleotides, the CDR3 is TGTGCCAGCAGCTTCCCTCCGGGACATCACACCGGGGAGCTGTTTTTT.

This chain connects TRBV11-3 to TRBJ2-1, with TRBD1 matching 8 bases. This CDR3 comprises 17 residues. V shed 6 bases and J 7 bases; nucleotides not matched to a gene: 17. CDR1 is SGHNT and CDR2 is YENEEA in the germline V gene. The CDR3 spells CASRPSLPGGAGNEQFF. In nucleotides, the CDR3 is TGTGCCAGCAGACCTAGTCTTCCAGGGGGCGCGGGGAATGAGCAGTTCTTC.

V and J are TRBV9 and TRBJ2-3; D call uncertain. Deletions cut 2 bases from V and 14 bases from J, with 9 bases between. The CDR3 contains 10 residues. Germline V lookup: CDR1 SGDLS, CDR2 YYNGEE. Here the CDR3 reads CASSVSSRYF. The CDR3 DNA sequence: TGTGCCAGCAGCGTCTCTAGTCGGTATTTT.

V is TRBV27 and J is TRBJ1-1; D perhaps matches TRBD1 (5 bases). The CDR3 is 14 residues long. Trimming cost V 0 bases and J 6 bases, with 11 bases left between them. The germline V gene has CDR1 MNHEY and CDR2 SMNVEV (reference sequence). The DNA of the CDR3 is TGTGCCAGCAGTTTATCGCCAGGGATTGCTGAAGCTTTCTTT. It specifies CASSLSPGIAEAFF.